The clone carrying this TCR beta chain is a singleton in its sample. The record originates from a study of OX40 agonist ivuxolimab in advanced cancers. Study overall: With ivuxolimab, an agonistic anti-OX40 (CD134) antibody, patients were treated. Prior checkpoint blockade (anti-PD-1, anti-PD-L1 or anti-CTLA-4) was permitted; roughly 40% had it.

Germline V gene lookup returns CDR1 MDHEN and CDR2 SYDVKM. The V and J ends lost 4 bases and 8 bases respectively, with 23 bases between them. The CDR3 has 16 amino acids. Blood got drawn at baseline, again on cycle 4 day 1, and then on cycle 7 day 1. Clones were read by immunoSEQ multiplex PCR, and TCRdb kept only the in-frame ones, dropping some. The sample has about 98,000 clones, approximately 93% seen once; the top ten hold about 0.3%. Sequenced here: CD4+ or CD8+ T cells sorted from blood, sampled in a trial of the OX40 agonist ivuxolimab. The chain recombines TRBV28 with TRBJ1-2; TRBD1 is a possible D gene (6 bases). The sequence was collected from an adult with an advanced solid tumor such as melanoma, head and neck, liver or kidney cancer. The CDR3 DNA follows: TGTGCCAGCAGTTCCGGGGGGCTCGGAGCAGCGGGCGGCTACACCTTC. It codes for CASSSGGLGAAGGYTF.